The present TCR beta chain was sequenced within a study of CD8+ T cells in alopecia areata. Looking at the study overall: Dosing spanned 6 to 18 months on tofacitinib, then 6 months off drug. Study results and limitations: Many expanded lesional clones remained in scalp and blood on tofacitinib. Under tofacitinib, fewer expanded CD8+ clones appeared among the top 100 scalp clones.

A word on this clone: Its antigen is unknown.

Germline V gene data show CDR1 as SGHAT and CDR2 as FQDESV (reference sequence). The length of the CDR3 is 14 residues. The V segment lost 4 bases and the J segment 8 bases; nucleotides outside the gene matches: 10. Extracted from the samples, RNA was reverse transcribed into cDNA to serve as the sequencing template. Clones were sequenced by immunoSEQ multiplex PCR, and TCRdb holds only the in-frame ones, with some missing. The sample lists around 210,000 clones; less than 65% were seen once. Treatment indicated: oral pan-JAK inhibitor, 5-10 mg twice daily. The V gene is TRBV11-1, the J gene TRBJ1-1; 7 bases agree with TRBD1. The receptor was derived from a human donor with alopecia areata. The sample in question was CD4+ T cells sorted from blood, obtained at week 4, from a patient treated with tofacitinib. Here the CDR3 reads CASSSGGSWAEAFF. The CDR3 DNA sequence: TGTGCCAGCAGCTCAGGGGGGAGTTGGGCCGAAGCTTTCTTT. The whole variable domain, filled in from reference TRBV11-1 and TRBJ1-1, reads EAEVAQSPRYKITEKSQAVAFWCDPISGHATLYWYRQILGQGPELLVQFQDESVVDDSQLPKDRFSAERLKGVDSTLKIQPAELGDSAMYLCASSSGGSWAEAFFGQGTRLTVV.